The rows below give T cell receptor beta chains drawn from one sample of a study of T cell responses to AZD1222 COVID-19 vaccine. Produced via immunoSEQ multiplex PCR; TCRdb's table is partial and in-frame only. The sample lists some 150,000 clones; 90% to 95% were seen once. The input for sequencing was peripheral blood, taken on day 0 of AZD1222 vaccination. Receptors originate from an adult in good health. Both conserved end residues are part of each CDR3. D genes are given only for firm matches. The size of a clone is reported for some rows only, either as once, few or many, or as a class for expanded clones.

CDR3 protein	CDR3 DNA	V gene	J gene	clone size	D gene
CASSRGQGGRMGSPLHF	TGTGCCAGCAGCCGAGGACAGGGCGGGAGGATGGGTTCACCCCTCCACTTT	TRBV5-5	TRBJ1-6	-	TRBD1
CASSRPPGGYTF	TGTGCCAGCAGTCGGCCCCCGGGTGGCTACACCTTC	TRBV6-5	TRBJ1-2	-	-
CASSYGHQETQYF	TGTGCCAGTAGTTATGGACACCAAGAGACCCAGTACTTC	TRBV19	TRBJ2-5	-	-
CASGLGYTEAFF	TGTGCTAGTGGTTTGGGGTACACTGAAGCTTTCTTT	TRBV12-5	TRBJ1-1	few	-
CASSKVGWGSEAFF	TGTGCTAGTTCAAAGGTGGGGTGGGGGTCTGAAGCTTTCTTT	TRBV12-5	TRBJ1-1	-	-
CASSLARHPSYEQYF	TGTGCCAGCAGTTTAGCTAGGCACCCCTCCTACGAGCAGTACTTC	TRBV27	TRBJ2-7	-	-
CASSQESPWMNTEAFF	TGCGCCAGCAGCCAAGAAAGCCCCTGGATGAACACTGAAGCTTTCTTT	TRBV4-1	TRBJ1-1	-	-
CASSPTRGSPGNTIYF	TGTGCCAGTAGTCCCACCCGGGGGAGTCCTGGAAACACCATATATTTT	TRBV19	TRBJ1-3	-	-
CAVSGGDRDETQYF	TGTGCCGTTTCCGGAGGTGACAGGGATGAGACCCAGTACTTC	TRBV15	TRBJ2-5	-	TRBD1
CASSQAGGKTQYF	TGTGCCAGCAGCCAAGCGGGGGGTAAGACCCAGTACTTC	TRBV14	TRBJ2-5	-	TRBD2
CASSRDRGYNEQFF	TGTGCCAGCAGCCGGGACAGGGGATACAATGAGCAGTTCTTC	TRBV28	TRBJ2-1	-	TRBD1
CASSIGQGAQPQHF	TGTGCCAGCAGCATAGGACAGGGGGCTCAGCCCCAGCATTTT	TRBV3-1/TRBV3-2	TRBJ1-5	-	TRBD1
CASSQPGPGNTIYF	TGTGCCAGCAGCCAGCCGGGCCCAGGTAACACCATATATTTT	TRBV3-1/TRBV3-2	TRBJ1-3	-	-
CASSLNGGDEQYF	TGTGCCAGTAGTCTCAATGGGGGGGACGAGCAGTACTTC	TRBV19	TRBJ2-7	-	TRBD2
CASSALAGNEQFF	TGTGCCAGCAGTGCCCTAGCGGGAAATGAGCAGTTCTTC	TRBV2	TRBJ2-1	few	TRBD2
CASSRTPRYEQYF	TGTGCCAGCAGCCGGACTCCCCGATACGAGCAGTACTTC	TRBV7-2	TRBJ2-7	-	-
CASSSGQGGTEAFF	TGTGCCAGCAGCTCCGGACAGGGGGGAACTGAAGCTTTCTTT	TRBV9	TRBJ1-1	once	TRBD1
CSASAGTEEETQYF	TGCAGTGCTAGTGCCGGGACTGAGGAAGAGACCCAGTACTTC	TRBV20-1	TRBJ2-5	once	-
CATSSWTGGTDTQYF	TGTGCCACCAGCAGTTGGACAGGCGGCACAGATACGCAGTATTTT	TRBV15	TRBJ2-3	-	TRBD1
CAWSVFTEAFF	TGTGCCTGGAGTGTCTTCACTGAAGCTTTCTTT	TRBV30	TRBJ1-1	-	-
CASSETLASSYNSPLHF	TGTGCCAGCTCCGAGACCCTGGCGAGCTCCTATAATTCACCCCTCCACTTT	TRBV18	TRBJ1-6	-	-
CASSLGDRDAEKLFF	TGTGCCAGCAGCTTAGGGGACAGGGATGCTGAAAAACTGTTTTTT	TRBV7-2	TRBJ1-4	-	TRBD1
CASSQGIVGDGANVLTF	TGCGCCAGCAGCCAAGGGATCGTCGGGGATGGGGCCAACGTCCTGACTTTC	TRBV4-3	TRBJ2-6	-	-
CASSVGQGTYEQYF	TGTGCCAGCAGCGTGGGGCAGGGCACCTACGAGCAGTACTTC	TRBV9	TRBJ2-7	once	-
CASSKTSGPYGDEQFF	TGTGCCAGTAGTAAGACTAGCGGGCCGTACGGGGATGAGCAGTTCTTC	TRBV19	TRBJ2-1	-	TRBD2
CSVEDPGLGGTEAFF	TGCAGCGTTGAAGATCCTGGCCTTGGGGGCACTGAAGCTTTCTTT	TRBV29-1	TRBJ1-1	-	-
CASSSGQGDSYTF	TGTGCCAGCAGTTCTGGACAGGGGGACTCCTACACCTTC	TRBV5-4	TRBJ1-2	-	TRBD1
CASSGSSTEAFF	TGTGCCAGTAGTGGCAGTAGCACTGAAGCTTTCTTT	TRBV19	TRBJ1-1	-	-
CASSLGTGGLANEKLFF	TGTGCCAGCAGCTTGGGGACAGGGGGTCTAGCTAATGAAAAACTGTTTTTT	TRBV5-4	TRBJ1-4	once	TRBD1
CASKLAGEGRRYEQYF	TGTGCCAGCAAACTAGCGGGAGAGGGTCGCAGGTACGAGCAGTACTTC	TRBV6-4	TRBJ2-7	-	TRBD2
CASSSSGTYNEQFF	TGTGCCAGCTCATCTAGCGGGACCTACAATGAGCAGTTCTTC	TRBV18	TRBJ2-1	once	TRBD2
CASSQALADPYNEQFF	TGTGCCAGCAGCCAAGCACTAGCGGATCCCTACAATGAGCAGTTCTTC	TRBV3-1/TRBV3-2	TRBJ2-1	-	TRBD2
CARRPTGGEGEKLFF	TGTGCCAGAAGACCAACCGGGGGAGAGGGTGAAAAACTGTTTTTT	TRBV5-3	TRBJ1-4	-	-
CASSLDRGNTIYF	TGCGCCAGCAGCTTGGACAGGGGAAACACCATATATTTT	TRBV5-1	TRBJ1-3	once	-
CATSDFGDTQYF	TGTGCCACCAGTGATTTCGGAGATACGCAGTATTTT	TRBV24-1	TRBJ2-3	-	-
CASSVTGDETQYF	TGCGCCAGCAGCGTGACAGGGGATGAGACCCAGTACTTC	TRBV5-1	TRBJ2-5	-	TRBD1
CATAPREGEDTYEQYF	TGTGCAACCGCGCCTCGGGAGGGAGAGGACACCTACGAGCAGTACTTC	TRBV12-2	TRBJ2-7	-	-
CASSWDRGGQPQHF	TGTGCCAGCTCATGGGACAGGGGAGGTCAGCCCCAGCATTTT	TRBV18	TRBJ1-5	-	TRBD1
CASSAGSGGTEAFF	TGTGCCAGCAGCGCCGGGAGTGGGGGAACTGAAGCTTTCTTT	TRBV11-3	TRBJ1-1	-	-
CASRNFRDRGPGSYEQYF	TGTGCCAGCAGAAACTTCCGGGACAGGGGACCCGGTTCCTACGAGCAGTACTTC	TRBV21-1	TRBJ2-7	-	-
CASRGTSGPPYEQYF	TGTGCCAGCAGGGGTACTAGCGGGCCACCCTACGAGCAGTACTTC	TRBV5-4	TRBJ2-7	-	TRBD2
CASLQYSGGDSNQPQHF	TGTGCCAGCCTCCAGTACTCGGGAGGGGATAGCAATCAGCCCCAGCATTTT	TRBV19	TRBJ1-5	-	-
CASSLVEPSGNTIYF	TGCGCCAGCAGCTTGGTAGAACCGTCTGGAAACACCATATATTTT	TRBV5-1	TRBJ1-3	-	-
CASSQDLGLSSEQFF	TGCGCCAGCAGCCAAGATTTGGGGCTTAGCAGTGAGCAGTTCTTC	TRBV4-3	TRBJ2-1	-	-
CASSLLGAPLYGYTF	TGTGCCAGCAGCTTATTGGGAGCCCCTCTCTATGGCTACACCTTC	TRBV7-9	TRBJ1-2	-	-
CASSLFASGPSYNEQFF	TGTGCCAGCAGTTTATTCGCTAGCGGCCCCTCCTACAATGAGCAGTTCTTC	TRBV27	TRBJ2-1	-	TRBD2
CAIKRQGVGYTF	TGTGCCATCAAGAGACAGGGTGTAGGCTACACCTTC	TRBV10-3	TRBJ1-2	-	TRBD1
CASSLSSGSTDTQYF	TGTGCCAGCAGCTTATCGAGCGGGAGCACAGATACGCAGTATTTT	TRBV7-9	TRBJ2-3	-	-
CASTPGSYNEQFF	TGTGCCAGCACCCCAGGCTCCTACAATGAGCAGTTCTTC	TRBV7-9	TRBJ2-1	few	-
CASSEAGTGRNGGNQPQHF	TGTGCCAGCAGTGAAGCAGGTACAGGGCGCAACGGAGGCAATCAGCCCCAGCATTTT	TRBV6-1	TRBJ1-5	-	-
CASSLAGLASEQFF	TGCGCCAGCAGCTTGGCCGGGCTAGCGAGCGAGCAGTTCTTC	TRBV5-1	TRBJ2-1	-	-
CASSRPFHPYEQYF	TGTGCCAGTAGTAGGCCATTTCACCCTTACGAGCAGTACTTC	TRBV19	TRBJ2-7	-	-
CASSLLGGYTF	TGTGCCAGCAGTTTATTAGGGGGCTACACCTTC	TRBV28	TRBJ1-2	-	-
CASSVASDISYNEQFF	TGTGCCAGCAGCGTAGCCTCCGACATATCCTACAATGAGCAGTTCTTC	TRBV9	TRBJ2-1	-	-
CASSISGGASEQYF	TGTGCCAGTAGTATATCGGGGGGAGCGTCCGAGCAGTACTTC	TRBV19	TRBJ2-7	-	TRBD2
CASSEASRAGSPLHF	TGTGCCAGCAGTGAAGCTTCCAGGGCGGGTTCACCCCTCCACTTT	TRBV6-1	TRBJ1-6	few	-
CASSLNLGGNQPQHF	TGTGCCAGCAGTTTAAACCTCGGGGGGAATCAGCCCCAGCATTTT	TRBV28	TRBJ1-5	-	-